A selection of T cell receptor beta chains follows, all from one sample in a study of cytomegalovirus exposure and HLA in healthy donors. Some clones are missing from TCRdb's copy, which holds only in-frame ones; the method was immunoSEQ multiplex PCR. The sample lists about 140,000 clones, 80% occurring once. The sample was PBMCs. These receptors all come from a woman in her forties in good health and CMV-seronegative. Each CDR3 is given with its conserved first and last residue. A D gene is named only where the DNA matches it firmly. Only part of the rows carry a size: once, few, many, or a class if the clone is expanded.

clone size: -; J gene: TRBJ2-3; V gene: TRBV7-8; D gene: -; CDR3 protein: CASSPSPGSTDTQYF; CDR3 DNA: TGTGCCAGCAGCCCAAGCCCGGGGAGCACAGATACGCAGTATTTT
clone size: few; J gene: TRBJ1-1; V gene: TRBV6-6; D gene: -; CDR3 protein: CASSKQVTEAFF; CDR3 DNA: TGTGCCAGCAGTAAACAGGTGACTGAAGCTTTCTTT
clone size: few; J gene: TRBJ2-6; V gene: TRBV19; D gene: -; CDR3 protein: CASSIRGLANVLTF; CDR3 DNA: TGTGCCAGTAGTATAAGAGGCCTGGCCAACGTCCTGACTTTC
clone size: -; J gene: TRBJ2-7; V gene: TRBV19; D gene: TRBD2; CDR3 protein: CASSIPLAGAREQYF; CDR3 DNA: TGTGCCAGTAGTATTCCGCTAGCGGGAGCTCGCGAGCAGTACTTC
clone size: once; J gene: TRBJ2-5; V gene: TRBV7-2; D gene: TRBD2; CDR3 protein: CASRDTRGGETQYF; CDR3 DNA: TGTGCCAGCAGGGATACCCGCGGGGGGGAGACCCAGTACTTC
clone size: -; J gene: TRBJ1-3; V gene: TRBV30; D gene: TRBD1; CDR3 protein: CACEQGAISGTNTIYF; CDR3 DNA: TGTGCCTGCGAACAGGGGGCGATCTCTGGTACAAACACCATATATTTT
clone size: -; J gene: TRBJ2-3; V gene: TRBV28; D gene: TRBD2; CDR3 protein: CASRPTLAGVATDTQYF; CDR3 DNA: TGTGCCAGCAGACCGACACTAGCGGGAGTGGCTACAGATACGCAGTATTTT
clone size: -; J gene: TRBJ2-7; V gene: TRBV6-6; D gene: -; CDR3 protein: CASSPVGDEQYF; CDR3 DNA: TGTGCCAGCAGCCCCGTCGGAGACGAGCAGTACTTC
clone size: -; J gene: TRBJ2-7; V gene: TRBV7-9; D gene: -; CDR3 protein: CASSPSNTRVEQYF; CDR3 DNA: TGTGCCAGCAGCCCCTCAAATACGCGGGTTGAGCAGTACTTC
clone size: -; J gene: TRBJ1-6; V gene: TRBV21-1; D gene: -; CDR3 protein: CASSLVRTGDNSPLHF; CDR3 DNA: TGTGCCAGCAGCCTTGTGCGGACAGGGGATAATTCACCCCTCCACTTT
clone size: -; J gene: TRBJ2-3; V gene: TRBV19; D gene: TRBD2; CDR3 protein: CASRSGTSGGTQYF; CDR3 DNA: TGTGCCAGTAGGTCCGGGACTAGCGGGGGGACGCAGTATTTT
clone size: -; J gene: TRBJ2-1; V gene: TRBV6-1; D gene: TRBD2; CDR3 protein: CASSASGTSGRAGRNEQFF; CDR3 DNA: TGTGCCAGCAGTGCTTCCGGGACTAGCGGGAGGGCGGGGAGGAATGAGCAGTTCTTC
clone size: -; J gene: TRBJ1-1; V gene: TRBV14; D gene: -; CDR3 protein: CASSLRGRTEAFF; CDR3 DNA: TGTGCCAGCAGCCTCAGGGGAAGGACTGAAGCTTTCTTT
clone size: -; J gene: TRBJ1-1; V gene: TRBV6-5; D gene: TRBD1; CDR3 protein: CASSYIQGVGTEAFF; CDR3 DNA: TGTGCCAGCAGTTACATACAGGGGGTGGGTACTGAAGCTTTCTTT
clone size: -; J gene: TRBJ2-5; V gene: TRBV7-3; D gene: TRBD1; CDR3 protein: CASSIGTGESETQYF; CDR3 DNA: TGTGCCAGCAGCATCGGGACAGGGGAGAGTGAGACCCAGTACTTC
clone size: -; J gene: TRBJ1-4; V gene: TRBV15; D gene: -; CDR3 protein: CATSRGSWDYSPNSNEKLFF; CDR3 DNA: TGTGCCACCAGCAGAGGGTCTTGGGACTACAGTCCCAACTCTAATGAAAAACTGTTTTTT